Shown below are 28 T cell receptor beta chains from a single sample sequenced in a study of neurological immune-mediated disorders. TCRdb reprocessed the 5' RACE reads with MiXCR, giving one entry per CDR3 protein. The table has around 15,000 distinct CDR3 sequences, about 22% seen once. Sequenced sample: PBMCs. These receptors came from a man in his fifties in good health.

This clonotype has ten or more counts. The chain couples TRBV20-1 to TRBJ2-7; possible D gene TRBD1, 5 bases. Trimming stripped 6 bases from V and 0 bases from J, with 12 bases between. Germline lookup yields CDR1 DFQATT and CDR2 SNEGSKA (reference sequence). This CDR3 has 13 residues. This CDR3 reads CSAQGRASYEQYF. The CDR3 nucleotides are TGCAGTGCGCAAGGCAGGGCCTCCTACGAGCAGTACTTC.

This clonotype was recorded at least ten times. This chain joins TRBV5-1 and TRBJ1-1, with a possible D match to TRBD1 (5 bases). V lost 4 bases and J lost 6, with 13 bases in between. This CDR3 contains 13 residues. Germline V lookup: CDR1 SGHRS, CDR2 YFSETQ. The CDR3 loop reads CASSIAGTAEAFF. CDR3 nucleotides: TGCGCCAGCAGCATAGCCGGGACTGCTGAAGCTTTCTTT.

In this sample, this clonotype turned up many times. The chain uses TRBV28 and TRBJ2-1; 8 bases fit TRBD1. The CDR3 totals 17 residues. The ends lost 3 bases at V and 5 bases at J; junction bases unmatched: 12. Germline CDR1 and CDR2: MDHEN and SYDVKM. The CDR3 DNA follows: TGTGCCAGCAGTTTGTACCAAGGACAGGGAAGGGACAATGAGCAGTTCTTC. Translating gives CASSLYQGQGRDNEQFF.

This clonotype rates as medium-sized. The rearrangement joins TRBV7-2 to TRBJ2-1; no clear D. Germline V lookup: CDR1 SGHTA, CDR2 FQGNSA. This CDR3 comprises 13 residues. V lost 3 bases and J lost 4, with 7 bases in between. For the CDR3, the DNA is TGTGCCAGCAGCTTGGACGGTTACAATGAGCAGTTCTTC. Translation gives CASSLDGYNEQFF. Drawing the rest from reference TRBV7-2 and TRBJ2-1, the complete variable domain is GAGVSQSPSNKVTEKGKDVELRCDPISGHTALYWYRQSLGQGLEFLIYFQGNSAPDKSGLPSDRFSAERTGGSVSTLTIQRTQQEDSAVYLCASSLDGYNEQFFGPGTRLTVL.

The chain recombines TRBV3-1 with TRBJ2-1; possible D gene TRBD2, 6 bases. CDR3 size: 14 residues. Germline CDR1 and CDR2: LGHDT and YNNKEL (reference sequence). V was pared by 8 bases and J by 0 bases, with 11 bases between. The CDR3 spells CASPLGGSYNEQFF. The CDR3 nucleotides read TGTGCCAGCCCCCTCGGGGGCTCCTACAATGAGCAGTTCTTC.

V is TRBV7-2 and J is TRBJ2-3; the D gene is possibly TRBD1 (5 bases). This CDR3 has 15 residues. Trimming left V 5 bases short and J 6 bases short, with 18 bases between. Germline V gene lookup returns CDR1 SGHTA and CDR2 FQGNSA. For the CDR3, the DNA is TGTGCCAGCAGCCTCGCCCCTCCAGGGTCTGATACGCAGTATTTT. It specifies CASSLAPPGSDTQYF.

This clonotype showed up many times. V and J are TRBV5-6 and TRBJ2-7; D tentatively reads TRBD1 or TRBD2 (6 bases each). V was clipped by 3 bases and J by 3 bases, with 16 bases between them. Per the germline V gene, CDR1 is SGHDT and CDR2 is YYEEEE. The CDR3 is 15 residues long. The CDR3 bases are TGTGCCAGCAGCTCCTTCACCGGGGGCCACTACGAGCAGTACTTC. Translation: CASSSFTGGHYEQYF.

This clonotype was seen many times. The chain links TRBV20-1 to TRBJ2-1, with 11 bases identical to TRBD2. Looked up from germline, CDR1 is DFQATT and CDR2 is SNEGSKA (reference sequence). With 0 bases clipped from V and 3 bases from J, the junction kept 13 bases outside the gene matches. The CDR3 totals 19 residues. The CDR3 coding sequence is TGCAGTGCTAGAGATGAGGGACTAGCGGCCCCCCGGAGCTACAATGAGCAGTTCTTC. It specifies CSARDEGLAAPRSYNEQFF.

This clonotype has only a few counts. The chain carries TRBV29-1 and TRBJ1-2, with 7 positions matching TRBD1. The germline gives CDR1 SQVTM, CDR2 ANQGSEA. The CDR3 has 12 amino acids. Trimming removed 5 bases from V and 7 bases from J; junction bases left unmatched: 7. DNA of the CDR3: TGCAGCGTTCCAGACAGGGAGGGTGGCTACACCTTC. It is translated as CSVPDREGGYTF.

The V gene is TRBV7-6, the J gene TRBJ2-7, with a weak D call TRBD1 (6 bases). The V gene's germline CDR1 is SGHVS and CDR2 FNYEAQ. V lost 3 bases to trimming and J lost 4 bases, with 13 bases between them. CDR3 length: 14 amino acids. The CDR3 loop reads CASSLDQGPYEQYF. In nucleotides, the CDR3 is TGTGCCAGCAGCTTGGACCAGGGGCCGTACGAGCAGTACTTC.

This clonotype was picked up many times. The J gene is TRBJ2-2, the V gene TRBV29-1; 11 bases line up with TRBD2. CDR1 and CDR2 from the germline V gene are SQVTM and ANQGSEA. The CDR3 contains 15 residues. V lost 3 bases and J lost 5; bases outside the gene matches: 5. CDR3 DNA: TGCAGCGTTGAGGTTTGGACTAGCGGGACCGGGGAGCTGTTTTTT. Amino acid sequence: CSVEVWTSGTGELFF.

There are a few counts of this clonotype. The chain employs TRBV28 and TRBJ2-7, with D tentatively TRBD2 (6 bases). Deletions cut 3 bases from V and 6 bases from J, with 9 bases between. The V gene's germline CDR1 is MDHEN and CDR2 SYDVKM. This CDR3 contains 12 residues. CDR3 DNA sequence: TGTGCCAGCAGTTTTATGCGGGGCGAGCAGTACTTC. Translating it yields CASSFMRGEQYF.

This clonotype was observed at least ten times. The chain uses TRBV29-1 and TRBJ2-7, with a possible D match to TRBD1 (5 bases). Germline assignment: CDR1 SQVTM and CDR2 ANQGSEA. V dropped 4 bases and J dropped 3 bases, with 13 bases sitting between them. This CDR3 region has 13 residues. CDR3 nucleotide sequence: TGCAGCGTTGTAAGGGCAGGGAACTACGAGCAGTACTTC. This codes for CSVVRAGNYEQYF.

This clonotype occurred many times. The V and J genes are TRBV28 and TRBJ2-1, with TRBD1 identical over 10 bases. Looked up from germline, CDR1 is MDHEN and CDR2 is SYDVKM. The ends lost 5 bases at V and 8 bases at J; junction bases unmatched: 6. The CDR3 contains 14 residues. The CDR3 protein is CASSTGTGVDEQFF. The CDR3 nucleotides read TGTGCCAGCAGTACCGGGACAGGGGTCGATGAGCAGTTCTTC.

Many counts were recorded for this clonotype. The V gene is TRBV7-8, the J gene TRBJ2-3; possibly TRBD2 for D (7 bases). CDR1 and CDR2 from the germline V gene are SGHVS and FQNEAQ. The CDR3 has 17 residues. The germline V and J ends were trimmed by 7 bases and 0 bases, with 20 bases remaining between them. The CDR3 bases are TGTGCCAGCACAATGATAGGGGGGGCGATTAGCACAGATACGCAGTATTTT. Translation gives CASTMIGGAISTDTQYF.

This clonotype was seen ten or more times. The rearrangement joins TRBV20-1 to TRBJ2-1; TRBD2 agrees at 7 bases. Trimming took 3 bases from V and 9 from J; bases not matched to a gene: 14. There are 15 residues in the CDR3. The germline CDR1 and CDR2 sequences are DFQATT and SNEGSKA (reference sequence). The CDR3 loop is CSASRSGGGVLEQFF. The CDR3 region has the DNA TGCAGTGCTAGCCGCTCGGGGGGAGGGGTTCTTGAGCAGTTCTTC.

This clonotype occurred many times. The chain is built from TRBV5-1 and TRBJ1-6, with a possible D match to TRBD1 (6 bases). The CDR3 consists of 13 residues. Germline V gene data show CDR1 as SGHRS and CDR2 as YFSETQ. Trimming removed 3 bases from V and 11 bases from J, with 12 bases in between. The CDR3 coding sequence is TGCGCCAGCAGCTGGGACACCAGCCCACCCCTCCACTTT. This gives the protein CASSWDTSPPLHF.

The chain has TRBV6-6 and TRBJ2-1, with TRBD2 matching over 13 bases. The CDR3 length is 13 residues. CDR1 and CDR2 (germline): MNHNY, SVGAGI (reference sequence). J gave up 9 bases and V 7 bases, and 3 bases lay outside the gene matches. The CDR3 loop is CASIGLAGAEQFF. CDR3 coding DNA: TGTGCCAGCATCGGACTAGCGGGAGCTGAGCAGTTCTTC.

By proportion, this clonotype is medium-sized. This chain joins TRBV4-1 and TRBJ2-3; unclear D gene. The ends were cut back, 0 bases at V and 2 bases at J, with 9 bases in the middle. This CDR3 is 15 amino acids long. Germline-derived CDR1 and CDR2 are MGHRA and YSYEKL. CDR3 in amino acids: CASSQDGFATDTQYF. CDR3 nucleotides: TGCGCCAGCAGCCAAGATGGCTTTGCCACAGATACGCAGTATTTT.

Sample share makes this clonotype medium-sized. V gene TRBV7-6 combines with J gene TRBJ1-2; weak D call: TRBD1 (6 bases). Germline CDR1 is SGHVS and CDR2 is FNYEAQ. The CDR3 totals 15 residues. Trimming shortened V by 5 bases and J by 4 bases, and 17 bases separated the two germline ends. The CDR3 loop reads CASSTIEGGAYGYTF. The CDR3 nucleotides are TGTGCCAGCAGCACTATAGAGGGGGGCGCCTATGGCTACACCTTC.

Many counts were recorded for this clonotype. The chain has TRBV20-1 and TRBJ1-4; 8 bases are a match to TRBD1. J was trimmed by 6 bases and V by 1 base; bases with no gene match: 7. The CDR3 is 15 residues long. Germline lookup yields CDR1 DFQATT and CDR2 SNEGSKA (reference sequence). CDR3 loop: CSARASGTGDEKLFF. As DNA, the CDR3 is TGCAGTGCTAGAGCCTCCGGGACAGGAGATGAAAAACTGTTTTTT.

This clonotype was detected many times. V usage is TRBV20-1 and J usage is TRBJ2-1; 8 bases map to TRBD2. This CDR3 comprises 16 residues. V shed 5 bases and J 0 bases; nucleotides not matched to a gene: 9. The germline V gene has CDR1 DFQATT and CDR2 SNEGSKA (reference sequence). This CDR3 is CSAYLSSGRSYNEQFF. CDR3 DNA sequence: TGCAGTGCTTACCTATCTAGCGGGCGCTCCTACAATGAGCAGTTCTTC.

The V gene is TRBV7-2, the J gene TRBJ2-3; D is undetermined. This CDR3 has 11 amino acids. The germline V gene has CDR1 SGHTA and CDR2 FQGNSA. Trimming cost V 1 base and J 8 bases, with 4 bases left between them. In nucleotides, the CDR3 is TGTGCCAGCAGCTTAGGGTTTACGCAGTATTTT. Residues: CASSLGFTQYF.

The chain joins TRBV5-5 to TRBJ2-7, with a possible D match to TRBD1 (6 bases). Germline CDR1 and CDR2: SGHKS and YYEKEE (reference sequence). CDR3 length: 12 amino acids. Trimming stripped 4 bases from V and 6 bases from J, with 11 bases between. The CDR3 bases are TGTGCCAGCAGCAATACAGGGACCGAGCAGTACTTC. It encodes CASSNTGTEQYF. The whole variable domain, remainder taken from reference TRBV5-5 and TRBJ2-7, is DAGVTQSPTHLIKTRGQQVTLRCSPISGHKSVSWYQQVLGQGPQFIFQYYEKEERGRGNFPDRFSARQFPNYSSELNVNALLLGDSALYLCASSNTGTEQYFGPGTRLTVT.

This clonotype was observed many times. This chain connects TRBV9 to TRBJ2-1, with D maybe TRBD2 (6 bases). Germline V gives CDR1 SGDLS, CDR2 YYNGEE. V shed 3 bases and J shed 6 bases, with 22 bases lying between them. The CDR3 contains 17 residues. The CDR3 is CASSAASRAAGGNEQFF. The CDR3 DNA follows: TGTGCCAGCAGCGCCGCCTCACGGGCCGCCGGGGGCAATGAGCAGTTCTTC.

This clonotype came up many times. This chain links TRBV7-2 with TRBJ2-1; TRBD2 matches 9 bases. V was pared by 4 bases and J by 4 bases, with 5 bases of the junction left unmatched. Germline-derived CDR1 and CDR2 are SGHTA and FQGNSA. The length of the CDR3 is 15 residues. This CDR3 is CASSSTSGQYNEQFF. CDR3 DNA sequence: TGTGCCAGCAGCTCCACTAGCGGGCAGTACAATGAGCAGTTCTTC. The full variable domain, rest sourced from reference TRBV7-2 and TRBJ2-1, is GAGVSQSPSNKVTEKGKDVELRCDPISGHTALYWYRQSLGQGLEFLIYFQGNSAPDKSGLPSDRFSAERTGGSVSTLTIQRTQQEDSAVYLCASSSTSGQYNEQFFGPGTRLTVL.

This clonotype is medium-sized in the sample. The rearrangement joins TRBV29-1 to TRBJ1-2; a weak D match, TRBD1 (6 bases). The length of the CDR3 is 14 residues. V was trimmed by 5 bases and J by 0 bases, leaving 13 bases between them. The germline V gene has CDR1 SQVTM and CDR2 ANQGSEA. CDR3 DNA: TGCAGCGTTCGCCAGGGGCAGGCTAACTATGGCTACACCTTC. Residues: CSVRQGQANYGYTF.

In its sample, this clonotype was seen many times. The V call is TRBV19, the J call TRBJ2-5; the match to TRBD1 covers 8 bases. Trimming took 5 bases from V and 4 from J; bases not matched to a gene: 3. CDR3 length: 13 residues. From germline, CDR1 is LNHDA and CDR2 SQIVND (reference sequence). The CDR3 region is CASSYDRGETQYF. CDR3 DNA: TGTGCCAGTAGTTACGACAGGGGAGAGACCCAGTACTTC.